This T cell receptor beta chain comes out of a study of T cell responses to AZD1222 COVID-19 vaccine. Using immunoSEQ multiplex PCR, the repertoire was profiled, and TCRdb retains in-frame clones only, with some absent. The table includes some 130,000 clones, 75% to 90% detected once. The V gene end was trimmed by 5 bases and the J gene end by 1 base; junction bases not matched to a gene: 7. The germline V gene encodes CDR1 MNHEY and CDR2 SMNVEV (reference sequence). The length of the CDR3 is 15 residues. The chain carries TRBV27 and TRBJ1-1; 7 bases match TRBD1. Source: peripheral blood, taken on day 0 of AZD1222 vaccination. The receptor was derived from an adult in good health. CDR3 DNA: TGTGCCAGCAGTCCCGGGACAGTAGGGAACACTGAAGCTTTCTTT. Encoded protein: CASSPGTVGNTEAFF.